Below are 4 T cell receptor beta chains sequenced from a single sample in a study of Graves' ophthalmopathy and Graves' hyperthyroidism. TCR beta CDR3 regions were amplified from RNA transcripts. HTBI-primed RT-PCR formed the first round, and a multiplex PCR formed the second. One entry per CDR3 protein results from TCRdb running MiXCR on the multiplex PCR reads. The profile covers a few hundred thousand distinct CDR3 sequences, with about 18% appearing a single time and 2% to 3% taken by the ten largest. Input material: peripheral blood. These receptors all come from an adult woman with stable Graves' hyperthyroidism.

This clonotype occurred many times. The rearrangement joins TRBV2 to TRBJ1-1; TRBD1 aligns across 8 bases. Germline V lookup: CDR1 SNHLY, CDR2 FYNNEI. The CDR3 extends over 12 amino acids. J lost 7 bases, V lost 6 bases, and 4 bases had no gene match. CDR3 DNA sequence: TGTGCCAGCAGCCAGGGGGCTTTTGAAGCTTTCTTT. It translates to CASSQGAFEAFF.

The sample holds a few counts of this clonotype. The CDR3 nucleotides read TGTGCCACCAGTGACGGGAATTACGAGCAGTACTTC. It translates to CATSDGNYEQYF. The chain carries TRBV24-1 and TRBJ2-7; tentatively, D is TRBD2 (5 bases). V shed 4 bases and J shed 4 bases, with 7 bases lying between them. CDR1 and CDR2 from the germline V gene are KGHDR and SFDVKD. The CDR3 runs to 12 residues.

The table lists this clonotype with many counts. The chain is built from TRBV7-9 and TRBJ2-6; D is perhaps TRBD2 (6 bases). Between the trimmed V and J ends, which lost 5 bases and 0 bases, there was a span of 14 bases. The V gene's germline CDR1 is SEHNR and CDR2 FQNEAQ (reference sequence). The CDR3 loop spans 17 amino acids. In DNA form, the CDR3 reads TGTGCCAGCAGCCTGGGGGGTAGCTACTCTGGGGCCAACGTCCTGACTTTC. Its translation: CASSLGGSYSGANVLTF.

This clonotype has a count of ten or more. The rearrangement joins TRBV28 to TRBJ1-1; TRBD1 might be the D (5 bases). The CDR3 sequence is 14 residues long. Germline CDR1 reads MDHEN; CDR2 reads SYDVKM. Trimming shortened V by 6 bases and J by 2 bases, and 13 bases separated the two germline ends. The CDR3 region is CASRGTQLNTEAFF. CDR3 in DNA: TGTGCCAGCAGGGGGACCCAGCTAAACACTGAAGCTTTCTTT. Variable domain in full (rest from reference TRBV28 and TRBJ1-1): DVKVTQSSRYLVKRTGEKVFLECVQDMDHENMFWYRQDPGLGLRLIYFSYDVKMKEKGDIPEGYSVSREKKERFSLILESASTNQTSMYLCASRGTQLNTEAFFGQGTRLTVV.